This T cell receptor beta chain was identified during a study of CD8+ T cells in alopecia areata. Study background: Oral tofacitinib (5 to 10 mg twice daily) was administered to treated patients. Patients in the study were on tofacitinib for 6 to 18 months, then off it for 6 months.

Comment on this clone: Antigen specificity is unknown.

As the sequencing template, cDNA was produced by extracting RNA and reverse transcribing it. Some clones are missing from TCRdb's copy, which holds only in-frame ones; the method was immunoSEQ multiplex PCR. The sample lists over 60,000 clones; 46% were seen once. The treatment here: oral pan-JAK inhibitor, 5-10 mg twice daily. Lesional scalp punch biopsies and peripheral blood were collected from alopecia areata patients. Study-wide results and caveats: Between patients, shared TCR sequences were less clear than in mice. This was possibly due in part to HLA diversity in the patient population.

With 5 bases clipped from V and 5 bases from J, the junction kept 9 bases outside the gene matches. The CDR3 contains 14 residues. Germline CDR1 is GTSNPN and CDR2 is SVGIG (reference sequence). The TCR was taken from a human donor with alopecia areata. This chain uses TRBV30 with TRBJ2-1, with 7 nucleotides matching TRBD1. The source material was CD8+ T cells sorted from blood, sampled at approximately week 36, from a patient treated with tofacitinib. CDR3 coding DNA: TGTGCCTGGCAACAGGGGTTCGGGGACAATGAGCAGTTCTTC. It codes for CAWQQGFGDNEQFF.